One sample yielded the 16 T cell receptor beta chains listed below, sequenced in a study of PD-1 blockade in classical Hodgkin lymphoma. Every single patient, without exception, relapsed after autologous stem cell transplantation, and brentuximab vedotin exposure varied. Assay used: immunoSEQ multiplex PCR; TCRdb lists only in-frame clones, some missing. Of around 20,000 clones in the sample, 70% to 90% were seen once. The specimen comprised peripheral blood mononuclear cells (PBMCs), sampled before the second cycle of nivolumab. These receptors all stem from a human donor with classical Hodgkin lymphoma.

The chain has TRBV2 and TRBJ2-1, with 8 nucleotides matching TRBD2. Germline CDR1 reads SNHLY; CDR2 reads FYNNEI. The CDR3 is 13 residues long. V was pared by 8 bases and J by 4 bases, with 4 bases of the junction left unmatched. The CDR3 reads CASSRGGYNEQFF. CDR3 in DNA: TGTGCCAGCTCTCGGGGGGGGTACAATGAGCAGTTCTTC. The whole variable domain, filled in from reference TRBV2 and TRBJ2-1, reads EPEVTQTPSHQVTQMGQEVILRCVPISNHLYFYWYRQILGQKVEFLVSFYNNEISEKSEIFDDQFSVERPDGSNFTLKIRSTKLEDSAMYFCASSRGGYNEQFFGPGTRLTVL.

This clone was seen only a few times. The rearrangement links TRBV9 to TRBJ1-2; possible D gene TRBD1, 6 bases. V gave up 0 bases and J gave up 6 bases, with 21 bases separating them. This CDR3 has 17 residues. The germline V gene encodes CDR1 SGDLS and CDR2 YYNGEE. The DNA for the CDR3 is TGTGCCAGCAGCGTAGGGGGGCCTCCCCTAGAAGAACATGGCTACACCTTC. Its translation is CASSVGGPPLEEHGYTF.

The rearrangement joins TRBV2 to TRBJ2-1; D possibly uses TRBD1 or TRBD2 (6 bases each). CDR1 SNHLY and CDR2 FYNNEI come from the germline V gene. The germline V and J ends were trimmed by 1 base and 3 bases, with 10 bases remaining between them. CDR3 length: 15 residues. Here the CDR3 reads CASSEGGTSYNEQFF. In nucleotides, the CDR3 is TGTGCCAGCAGTGAAGGCGGGACAAGCTACAATGAGCAGTTCTTC.

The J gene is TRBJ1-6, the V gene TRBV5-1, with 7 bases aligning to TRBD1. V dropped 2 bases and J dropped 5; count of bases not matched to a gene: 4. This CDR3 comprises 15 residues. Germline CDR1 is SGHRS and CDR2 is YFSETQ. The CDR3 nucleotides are TGCGCCAGCAGCTTATACGACAGGGATAATTCACCCCTCCACTTT. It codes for CASSLYDRDNSPLHF.

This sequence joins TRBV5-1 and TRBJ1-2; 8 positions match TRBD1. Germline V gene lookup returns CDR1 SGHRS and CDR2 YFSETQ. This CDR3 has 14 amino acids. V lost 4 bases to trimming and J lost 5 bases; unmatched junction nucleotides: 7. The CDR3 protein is CASSQTGGEYGYTF. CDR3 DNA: TGCGCCAGCAGCCAAACAGGGGGTGAATATGGCTACACCTTC.

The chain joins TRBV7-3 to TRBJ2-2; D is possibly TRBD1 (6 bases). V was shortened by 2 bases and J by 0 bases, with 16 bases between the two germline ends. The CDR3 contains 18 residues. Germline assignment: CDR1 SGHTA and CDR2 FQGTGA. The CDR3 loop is CASSLLSQGSANTGELFF. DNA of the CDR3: TGTGCCAGCAGCTTACTATCACAGGGATCCGCGAACACCGGGGAGCTGTTTTTT.

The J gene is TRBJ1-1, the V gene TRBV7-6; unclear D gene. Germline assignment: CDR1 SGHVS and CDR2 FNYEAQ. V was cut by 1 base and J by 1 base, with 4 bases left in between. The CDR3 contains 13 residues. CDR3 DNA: TGTGCCAGCAGCTTAGAAGAGAACACTGAAGCTTTCTTT. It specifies CASSLEENTEAFF.

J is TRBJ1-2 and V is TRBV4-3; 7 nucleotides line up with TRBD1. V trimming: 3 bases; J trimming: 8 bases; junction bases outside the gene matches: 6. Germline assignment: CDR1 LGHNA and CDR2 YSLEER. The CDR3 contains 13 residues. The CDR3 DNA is TGCGCCAGCAGCCATGAGACAGGGCGAGGCTACACCTTC. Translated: CASSHETGRGYTF.

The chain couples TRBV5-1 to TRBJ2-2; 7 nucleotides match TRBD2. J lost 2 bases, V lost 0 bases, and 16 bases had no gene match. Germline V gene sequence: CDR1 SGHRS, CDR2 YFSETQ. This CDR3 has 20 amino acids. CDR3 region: CASSLALSGVRGQNTGELFF. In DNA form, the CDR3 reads TGCGCCAGCAGCTTGGCTCTCAGCGGGGTTCGAGGACAAAACACCGGGGAGCTGTTTTTT.

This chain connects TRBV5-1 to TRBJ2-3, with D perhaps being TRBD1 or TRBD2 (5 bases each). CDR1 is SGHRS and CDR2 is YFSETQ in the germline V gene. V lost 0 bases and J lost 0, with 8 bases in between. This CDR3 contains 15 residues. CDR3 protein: CASSLGGKSTDTQYF. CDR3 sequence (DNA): TGCGCCAGCAGCTTGGGGGGGAAGAGCACAGATACGCAGTATTTT.

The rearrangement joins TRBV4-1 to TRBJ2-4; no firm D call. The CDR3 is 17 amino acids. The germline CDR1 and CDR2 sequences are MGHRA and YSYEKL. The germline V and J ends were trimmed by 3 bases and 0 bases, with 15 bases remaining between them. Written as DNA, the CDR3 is TGCGCCAGCAGCCACCCCGCAAGGCAATTAGCCAAAAACATTCAGTACTTC. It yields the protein CASSHPARQLAKNIQYF.

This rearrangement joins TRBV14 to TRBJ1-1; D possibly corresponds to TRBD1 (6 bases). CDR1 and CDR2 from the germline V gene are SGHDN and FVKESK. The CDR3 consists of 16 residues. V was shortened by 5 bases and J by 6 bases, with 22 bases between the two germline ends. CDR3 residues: CASSILDRPATSEAFF. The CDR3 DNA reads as TGTGCCAGCAGCATTTTAGACAGGCCAGCAACATCTGAAGCTTTCTTT. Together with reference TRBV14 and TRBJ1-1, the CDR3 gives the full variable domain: EAGVTQFPSHSVIEKGQTVTLRCDPISGHDNLYWYRRVMGKEIKFLLHFVKESKQDESGMPNNRFLAERTGGTYSTLKVQPAELEDSGVYFCASSILDRPATSEAFFGQGTRLTVV.

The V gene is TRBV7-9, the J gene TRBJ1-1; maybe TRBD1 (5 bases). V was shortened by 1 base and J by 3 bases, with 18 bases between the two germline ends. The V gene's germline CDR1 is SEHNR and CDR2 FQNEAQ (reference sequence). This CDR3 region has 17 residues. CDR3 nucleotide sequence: TGTGCCAGCAGCTTAGATGGGGGGATCGACCGGCACACTGAAGCTTTCTTT. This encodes CASSLDGGIDRHTEAFF.

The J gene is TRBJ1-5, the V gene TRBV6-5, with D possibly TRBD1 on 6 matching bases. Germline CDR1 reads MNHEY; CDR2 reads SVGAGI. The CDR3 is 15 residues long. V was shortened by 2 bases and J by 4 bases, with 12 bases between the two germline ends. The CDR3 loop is CASSYRQGRNQPQHF. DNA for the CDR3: TGTGCCAGCAGTTACCGTCAGGGGAGGAATCAGCCCCAGCATTTT.

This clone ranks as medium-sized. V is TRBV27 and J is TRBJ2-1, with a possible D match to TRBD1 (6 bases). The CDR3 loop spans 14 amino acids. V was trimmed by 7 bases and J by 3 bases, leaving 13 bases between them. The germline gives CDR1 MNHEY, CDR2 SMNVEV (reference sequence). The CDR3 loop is CASTSSTGYNEQFF. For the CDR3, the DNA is TGTGCCAGCACCTCGTCGACAGGCTACAATGAGCAGTTCTTC.

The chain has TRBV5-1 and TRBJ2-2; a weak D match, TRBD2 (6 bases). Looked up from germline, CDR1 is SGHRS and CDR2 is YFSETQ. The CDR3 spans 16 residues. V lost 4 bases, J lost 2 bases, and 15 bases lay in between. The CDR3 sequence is CASSPLAGSNTGELFF. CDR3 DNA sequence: TGCGCCAGCAGCCCGCTCGCGGGGTCCAACACCGGGGAGCTGTTTTTT.